This T cell receptor (beta chain) came from a study of vaccination effects on CD4 cells after COVID-19. Antigen-specific CD4+ T cells were first expanded with viral peptide pools by the ViraFEST assay and only then sequenced. Subsequent to about 10 days of culture, CD4+ T cells were isolated. Two doses of either BNT162b2 or mRNA-1273 were given to each participant. Points on this clone: As yet, its antigen is unknown.

Using immunoSEQ multiplex PCR, the repertoire was profiled, and TCRdb retains in-frame clones only, with some absent. The table records roughly 25,000 clones, 70% to 75% of them present only once. CDR1 SGHAT and CDR2 FQNNGV come from the germline V gene. The CDR3 contains 14 residues. Germline trimming cut 5 bases from V and 7 bases from J; bases unmatched to any gene: 9. The sequencing here drew on CD4+ T cells from PBMCs cultured with SARS-CoV-2 spike peptides, taken after COVID-19 vaccination. This clonotype was obtained from a human donor who received a COVID-19 vaccine. The chain links TRBV11-2 to TRBJ1-2, with 8 bases matching TRBD1. CDR3 in amino acids: CASSQIGQGGGYTF. The CDR3 DNA reads as TGTGCCAGCAGCCAAATAGGACAGGGCGGTGGCTACACCTTC.